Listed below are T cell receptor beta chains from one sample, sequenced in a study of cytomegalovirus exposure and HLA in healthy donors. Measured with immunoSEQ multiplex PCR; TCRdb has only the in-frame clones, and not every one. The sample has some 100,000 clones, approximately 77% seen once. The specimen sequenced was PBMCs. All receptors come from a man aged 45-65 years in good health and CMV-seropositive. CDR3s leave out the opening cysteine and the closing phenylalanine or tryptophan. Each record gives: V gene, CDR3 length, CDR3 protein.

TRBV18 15 ASSPRQGSSGTDTQY
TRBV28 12 ASSSQTGAGGAF
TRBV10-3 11 AISGSGGEKLF
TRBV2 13 ASSGVLGVDQPQH
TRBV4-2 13 ASSQEGDTNYGYT
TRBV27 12 ASSLGGTVYGYT
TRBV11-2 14 ASTRSAGGLYNEQF
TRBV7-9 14 ASSPSSRGRNNEQF
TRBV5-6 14 ASSLWGQTSGNTIY
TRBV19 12 ASRKQGANYGYT
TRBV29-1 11 SVATGSNSPLH
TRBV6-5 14 ASSYSQGVSNYGYT
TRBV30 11 AWKGQGASPLH
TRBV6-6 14 ASSYNTPGRAYEQY